A selection of T cell receptor beta chains follows, all from one sample in a study of cytomegalovirus exposure and HLA in healthy donors. Repertoires were generated with immunoSEQ multiplex PCR, while TCRdb's copy carries only in-frame clones and drops some. The sample holds about 130,000 clones, around 85% seen once. Source material: PBMCs. The receptors stem from a man aged 18-30 years in good health and CMV-seropositive. CDR3s include the opening cysteine and the closing phenylalanine or tryptophan. Each record gives: CDR3 protein, CDR3 DNA, D gene, V gene, J gene, clone size. The D gene is left open where the match is weak. The size field is filled for only some rows; it gives once, few, many or a size class.

cdr3_aa: CASSYIADGNYGYTF
cdr3_nt: TGTGCCAGCAGTTACATTGCAGATGGTAACTATGGCTACACCTTC
d_call: .
v_call: TRBV6-5
j_call: TRBJ1-2
clone_size: .

cdr3_aa: CASSLVTGVAKNIQYF
cdr3_nt: TGTGCCAGCAGCTTAGTTACAGGGGTAGCCAAAAACATTCAGTACTTC
d_call: TRBD1
v_call: TRBV7-2
j_call: TRBJ2-4
clone_size: .

cdr3_aa: CASSLGLAGAVGELFF
cdr3_nt: TGTGCCAGCAGCTTAGGGCTAGCGGGAGCCGTCGGGGAGCTGTTTTTT
d_call: TRBD2
v_call: TRBV11-2
j_call: TRBJ2-2
clone_size: .

cdr3_aa: CASSTLRSTSGRETQYF
cdr3_nt: TGTGCCAGTAGTACCCTCCGCTCGACTAGCGGGAGAGAGACCCAGTACTTC
d_call: TRBD2
v_call: TRBV19
j_call: TRBJ2-5
clone_size: few

cdr3_aa: CATSRDGGGAETQYF
cdr3_nt: TGTGCCACCAGCAGAGATGGGGGGGGCGCGGAGACCCAGTACTTC
d_call: .
v_call: TRBV15
j_call: TRBJ2-5
clone_size: .

cdr3_aa: CASSIPGLAGTDTQYF
cdr3_nt: TGTGCCAGCAGCATACCGGGACTAGCGGGCACAGATACGCAGTATTTT
d_call: TRBD2
v_call: TRBV7-9
j_call: TRBJ2-3
clone_size: .

cdr3_aa: CASSSSTLNTEAFF
cdr3_nt: TGTGCCAGCAGCTCGAGCACCTTGAACACTGAAGCTTTCTTT
d_call: .
v_call: TRBV11-3
j_call: TRBJ1-1
clone_size: few

cdr3_aa: CASSGTSNQPQHF
cdr3_nt: TGTGCCAGCAGTGGGACAAGCAATCAGCCCCAGCATTTT
d_call: .
v_call: TRBV2
j_call: TRBJ1-5
clone_size: .

cdr3_aa: CASSLTGGETQYF
cdr3_nt: TGTGCCAGCAGCTTGACAGGGGGAGAGACCCAGTACTTC
d_call: TRBD1
v_call: TRBV7-7
j_call: TRBJ2-5
clone_size: .

cdr3_aa: CASSPEVYRSPLHF
cdr3_nt: TGTGCCAGCAGCCCTGAGGTGTATCGATCACCCCTCCACTTT
d_call: .
v_call: TRBV6-5
j_call: TRBJ1-6
clone_size: .

cdr3_aa: CASSQDRQGWMQTQYF
cdr3_nt: TGCGCCAGCAGCCAAGATAGGCAGGGTTGGATGCAGACCCAGTACTTC
d_call: .
v_call: TRBV4-3
j_call: TRBJ2-5
clone_size: .

cdr3_aa: CASSDELAGGFNEQFF
cdr3_nt: TGTGCCAGCAGTGACGAGTTAGCGGGAGGTTTCAATGAGCAGTTCTTC
d_call: TRBD2
v_call: TRBV6-1
j_call: TRBJ2-1
clone_size: .

cdr3_aa: CASSLGTGVGETQYF
cdr3_nt: TGCGCCAGCAGCCTCGGGACGGGGGTCGGAGAGACCCAGTACTTC
d_call: .
v_call: TRBV5-1
j_call: TRBJ2-5
clone_size: .

cdr3_aa: CASSGPRGGGRYEQYF
cdr3_nt: TGTGCCAGTAGTGGACCGCGGGGCGGGGGACGGTACGAGCAGTACTTC
d_call: TRBD2
v_call: TRBV19
j_call: TRBJ2-7
clone_size: .

cdr3_aa: CASSLGGLAAETQYF
cdr3_nt: TGTGCCAGCAGCTTAGGGGGACTAGCGGCCGAGACCCAGTACTTC
d_call: TRBD2
v_call: TRBV7-2
j_call: TRBJ2-5
clone_size: .

cdr3_aa: CASSLLAGGWAGEQYF
cdr3_nt: TGTGCCAGCAGTTTACTCGCGGGAGGGTGGGCCGGCGAGCAGTACTTC
d_call: TRBD2
v_call: TRBV27
j_call: TRBJ2-7
clone_size: .

cdr3_aa: CSSSFPGRQSSYEQYF
cdr3_nt: TGTTCCAGCAGCTTCCCCGGGAGGCAAAGCTCCTACGAGCAGTACTTC
d_call: TRBD2
v_call: TRBV7-9
j_call: TRBJ2-7
clone_size: .

cdr3_aa: CASSLVGVGGNQPQHF
cdr3_nt: TGTGCCAGCAGCTTAGTAGGGGTAGGGGGCAATCAGCCCCAGCATTTT
d_call: .
v_call: TRBV7-9
j_call: TRBJ1-5
clone_size: .

cdr3_aa: CASSLSAGGETQYF
cdr3_nt: TGTGCCAGCAGCTTGTCCGCGGGGGGAGAGACCCAGTACTTC
d_call: TRBD2
v_call: TRBV5-6
j_call: TRBJ2-5
clone_size: .

cdr3_aa: CASAGAGYTF
cdr3_nt: TGTGCCAGCGCTGGGGCAGGCTACACCTTC
d_call: .
v_call: TRBV9
j_call: TRBJ1-2
clone_size: once

cdr3_aa: CASSPVGYNEQFF
cdr3_nt: TGCGCCAGCAGCCCGGTCGGCTACAATGAGCAGTTCTTC
d_call: .
v_call: TRBV5-1
j_call: TRBJ2-1
clone_size: .

cdr3_aa: CASSPPEGGELFF
cdr3_nt: TGTGCCAGCTCACCACCGGAGGGCGGGGAGCTGTTTTTT
d_call: .
v_call: TRBV18
j_call: TRBJ2-2
clone_size: .

cdr3_aa: CASSLVGLAGNNEQFF
cdr3_nt: TGTGCCAGCAGCTTGGTTGGCCTAGCGGGGAACAATGAGCAGTTCTTC
d_call: TRBD2
v_call: TRBV5-6
j_call: TRBJ2-1
clone_size: .

cdr3_aa: CASQSRLGELFF
cdr3_nt: TGTGCCAGCCAATCTCGACTGGGGGAGCTGTTTTTT
d_call: .
v_call: TRBV25-1
j_call: TRBJ2-2
clone_size: .

cdr3_aa: CASSPHRSGGQETQYF
cdr3_nt: TGTGCCAGCAGCCCTCACCGGAGTGGAGGCCAAGAGACCCAGTACTTC
d_call: .
v_call: TRBV7-8
j_call: TRBJ2-5
clone_size: .

cdr3_aa: CASSLDLAGGMDTQYF
cdr3_nt: TGTGCCAGCAGCCTAGACCTAGCGGGGGGGATGGATACGCAGTATTTT
d_call: TRBD2
v_call: TRBV7-6
j_call: TRBJ2-3
clone_size: .

cdr3_aa: CASSLGTGNSGANVLTF
cdr3_nt: TGCGCCAGCAGCTTGGGGACAGGTAACTCTGGGGCCAACGTCCTGACTTTC
d_call: TRBD1
v_call: TRBV5-1
j_call: TRBJ2-6
clone_size: .

cdr3_aa: CASSVRTPGQSSAEQFF
cdr3_nt: TGTGCCAGCAGTGTCCGAACACCGGGACAATCCTCAGCTGAGCAGTTCTTC
d_call: .
v_call: TRBV25-1
j_call: TRBJ2-1
clone_size: few

cdr3_aa: CASSQVSQNSPLHF
cdr3_nt: TGTGCCAGCAGCCAAGTTTCCCAAAATTCACCCCTCCACTTT
d_call: .
v_call: TRBV4-2
j_call: TRBJ1-6
clone_size: .

cdr3_aa: CATRQGANEKLFF
cdr3_nt: TGTGCCACCCGACAGGGGGCTAATGAAAAACTGTTTTTT
d_call: TRBD1
v_call: TRBV19
j_call: TRBJ1-4
clone_size: .

cdr3_aa: CASSPRPVGGNEQFF
cdr3_nt: TGTGCCAGCAGCCCGCGACCAGTCGGGGGGAATGAGCAGTTCTTC
d_call: TRBD2
v_call: TRBV7-2
j_call: TRBJ2-1
clone_size: few

cdr3_aa: CASSPHVTRTNEKLFF
cdr3_nt: TGTGCCAGCAGCCCCCACGTGACTCGCACTAATGAAAAACTGTTTTTT
d_call: .
v_call: TRBV7-6
j_call: TRBJ1-4
clone_size: many

cdr3_aa: CASSEGARQGAFSGNQPQHF
cdr3_nt: TGTGCCAGCAGTGAAGGTGCGAGACAGGGGGCATTTTCGGGCAATCAGCCCCAGCATTTT
d_call: TRBD1
v_call: TRBV2
j_call: TRBJ1-5
clone_size: .

cdr3_aa: CASSLVRVRGSEQYF
cdr3_nt: TGTGCCAGCAGCTTGGTGAGAGTCAGGGGGTCCGAGCAGTACTTC
d_call: TRBD1
v_call: TRBV5-6
j_call: TRBJ2-7
clone_size: once

cdr3_aa: CASSGTSGGQETQYF
cdr3_nt: TGTGCCAGTAGTGGGACTAGCGGGGGACAAGAGACCCAGTACTTC
d_call: TRBD2
v_call: TRBV19
j_call: TRBJ2-5
clone_size: .

cdr3_aa: CASSQVGQQEQPQHF
cdr3_nt: TGTGCCAGTAGTCAAGTGGGACAACAGGAGCAGCCCCAGCATTTT
d_call: .
v_call: TRBV19
j_call: TRBJ1-5
clone_size: .

cdr3_aa: CAWSVVSGYGYTF
cdr3_nt: TGTGCCTGGAGTGTAGTCAGCGGCTATGGCTACACCTTC
d_call: .
v_call: TRBV30
j_call: TRBJ1-2
clone_size: .

cdr3_aa: CASRSPRTFPLSGRYNEQFF
cdr3_nt: TGTGCAAGTCGCTCCCCCCGGACCTTTCCCCTTAGCGGGAGGTACAATGAGCAGTTCTTC
d_call: .
v_call: TRBV12-2
j_call: TRBJ2-1
clone_size: .

cdr3_aa: CAVAGGAGETQYF
cdr3_nt: TGTGCCGTCGCAGGGGGCGCGGGGGAGACCCAGTACTTC
d_call: TRBD1
v_call: TRBV2
j_call: TRBJ2-5
clone_size: .

cdr3_aa: CASSVDPRMNTEAFF
cdr3_nt: TGTGCCAGCAGCGTAGACCCCAGAATGAACACTGAAGCTTTCTTT
d_call: .
v_call: TRBV9
j_call: TRBJ1-1
clone_size: once

cdr3_aa: CASSQDAQYNTEAFF
cdr3_nt: TGTGCCAGCAGCCAAGACGCCCAGTATAACACTGAAGCTTTCTTT
d_call: .
v_call: TRBV4-2
j_call: TRBJ1-1
clone_size: .

cdr3_aa: CASSLAGARFSPLHF
cdr3_nt: TGTGCCAGCAGCTTAGCGGGGGCACGGTTTTCACCCCTCCACTTT
d_call: .
v_call: TRBV7-2
j_call: TRBJ1-6
clone_size: .

cdr3_aa: CASSLGWGKSGRSYNEQFF
cdr3_nt: TGTGCCAGCAGCTTGGGGTGGGGCAAAAGCGGGAGATCTTACAATGAGCAGTTCTTC
d_call: TRBD2
v_call: TRBV7-9
j_call: TRBJ2-1
clone_size: .

cdr3_aa: CASREPGLIDTEAFF
cdr3_nt: TGTGCCAGCAGGGAACCAGGGTTAATTGACACTGAAGCTTTCTTT
d_call: .
v_call: TRBV2
j_call: TRBJ1-1
clone_size: .

cdr3_aa: CASSNTGYEQYF
cdr3_nt: TGTGCCAGCAGCAACACAGGTTACGAGCAGTACTTC
d_call: .
v_call: TRBV2
j_call: TRBJ2-7
clone_size: .

cdr3_aa: CASSQDEGGFLTEAFF
cdr3_nt: TGTGCCAGCAGCCAAGATGAAGGGGGTTTCCTCACTGAAGCTTTCTTT
d_call: .
v_call: TRBV14
j_call: TRBJ1-1
clone_size: .

cdr3_aa: CASSQDPGGVSGANVLTF
cdr3_nt: TGTGCCAGCAGCCAAGATCCAGGGGGTGTCTCTGGGGCCAACGTCCTGACTTTC
d_call: TRBD1
v_call: TRBV4-2
j_call: TRBJ2-6
clone_size: .

cdr3_aa: CASSTGQANLSVEKLFF
cdr3_nt: TGTGCCAGCTCAACAGGACAGGCGAACTTGAGTGTTGAAAAACTGTTTTTT
d_call: TRBD1
v_call: TRBV18
j_call: TRBJ1-4
clone_size: .